A selection of T cell receptor beta chains follows, all from one sample in a study of T cell repertoires in cytomegalovirus infection. TCRdb reanalysed the reads using MiXCR and keeps one entry per CDR3 protein. This table holds some 300,000 distinct CDR3 sequences, roughly 9.3% found once. Sequencing used PBMCs. These receptors all come from a human donor in good health (CMV status not recorded). Some clones in this sample may be carry-over from other donors' samples. The CDR3 runs from the conserved cysteine through the conserved F or W. The D gene is left open where the match is weak. Some rows have no size entry. The others give once, few or many, or a class for an expanded clone.

v_call: TRBV5-1; j_call: TRBJ2-5; d_call: NA; clone_size: NA; cdr3_nt: TGCGCCAGCAGCTTGGAGGTCGGGACGGAAGAGACCCAGTACTTC; cdr3_aa: CASSLEVGTEETQYF
v_call: TRBV20-1; j_call: TRBJ1-5; d_call: NA; clone_size: NA; cdr3_nt: TGCAGTGCTAGAAAGTTCGGGAGCTCAAATCAGCCCCAGCATTTT; cdr3_aa: CSARKFGSSNQPQHF
v_call: TRBV4-1; j_call: TRBJ2-5; d_call: NA; clone_size: NA; cdr3_nt: TGCGCCAGCAGCCGCTATAGGGTAGAAGAGACCCAGTACTTC; cdr3_aa: CASSRYRVEETQYF
v_call: TRBV20-1; j_call: TRBJ2-5; d_call: NA; clone_size: many; cdr3_nt: TGCAGTGCTAGAGATAGGCTCGGCGGGGAGACCCAGTACTTC; cdr3_aa: CSARDRLGGETQYF
v_call: TRBV7-9; j_call: TRBJ2-2; d_call: NA; clone_size: many; cdr3_nt: TGTGCCAGCACCGCCAAGGTCGGGGAGCTGTTTTTT; cdr3_aa: CASTAKVGELFF
v_call: TRBV7-2; j_call: TRBJ1-5; d_call: NA; clone_size: many; cdr3_nt: TGTGCCAGCAGCTTGGACTGGGGTCAGCCCCAGCATTTT; cdr3_aa: CASSLDWGQPQHF
v_call: TRBV20-1; j_call: TRBJ2-1; d_call: NA; clone_size: many; cdr3_nt: TGCAGTGGACAGGCCTCAAAGCAGTTCTTC; cdr3_aa: CSGQASKQFF
v_call: TRBV28; j_call: TRBJ2-1; d_call: TRBD2; clone_size: NA; cdr3_nt: TGTGCCAGCAGTCGGGGACTAGCGGGGGGCCCCGGTCGGGAAAGCTCCTACAATGAGCAGTTCTTC; cdr3_aa: CASSRGLAGGPGRESSYNEQFF
v_call: TRBV11-3; j_call: TRBJ2-1; d_call: NA; clone_size: many; cdr3_nt: TGTGCCAGCAGCTTAGATGAGATACGGGGGAACAATGAGCAGTTCTTC; cdr3_aa: CASSLDEIRGNNEQFF
v_call: TRBV7-2; j_call: TRBJ2-7; d_call: TRBD2; clone_size: many; cdr3_nt: TGTGCCAGCAGCATAGGACTAGCCTACGAGCAGTACTTC; cdr3_aa: CASSIGLAYEQYF
v_call: TRBV6-6; j_call: TRBJ1-2; d_call: NA; clone_size: many; cdr3_nt: TGTGCCAGCAGTCAAGGACTCGCCCCCAACTATGGCTACACCTTC; cdr3_aa: CASSQGLAPNYGYTF
v_call: TRBV20-1; j_call: TRBJ2-1; d_call: TRBD2; clone_size: many; cdr3_nt: TGCAGTGCCACCGGCGGGGGGAATGGGTACAATGAGCAGTTCTTC; cdr3_aa: CSATGGGNGYNEQFF
v_call: TRBV2; j_call: TRBJ1-2; d_call: TRBD1; clone_size: few; cdr3_nt: TGTGCCAGCAGTGAAGTTTTCACAGGGGTAGGCTATGGCTACACCTTC; cdr3_aa: CASSEVFTGVGYGYTF
v_call: TRBV4-2; j_call: TRBJ1-2; d_call: NA; clone_size: few; cdr3_nt: TGTGCCAGCAGCCAAGCTCAACACACAACCTATGGCTACACCTTC; cdr3_aa: CASSQAQHTTYGYTF
v_call: TRBV7-2; j_call: TRBJ2-1; d_call: NA; clone_size: many; cdr3_nt: TGTGCCAGCAGCTTAGTGGGGGCCGGATACAATGAGCAGTTCTTC; cdr3_aa: CASSLVGAGYNEQFF
v_call: TRBV2; j_call: TRBJ2-3; d_call: TRBD2; clone_size: many; cdr3_nt: TGTGCCAGCAGTGAATATAGCGGGGGGGCAGATACGCAGTATTTT; cdr3_aa: CASSEYSGGADTQYF
v_call: TRBV5-1; j_call: TRBJ2-1; d_call: TRBD2; clone_size: many; cdr3_nt: TGCGCCAGCAGCTTGGACGGTCCTAGCGGAAGCTCCTACAATGAGCAGTTCTTC; cdr3_aa: CASSLDGPSGSSYNEQFF
v_call: TRBV20-1; j_call: TRBJ2-6; d_call: NA; clone_size: many; cdr3_nt: TGCAGTGCTAGTCAGTGGCACTCTGGGGCCAACGTCCTGACTTTC; cdr3_aa: CSASQWHSGANVLTF
v_call: TRBV7-3; j_call: TRBJ2-6; d_call: TRBD2; clone_size: many; cdr3_nt: TGTGCCAGCAGCCCAGAGGGAGGGGTCGGCGGGGCCAACGTCCTGACTTTC; cdr3_aa: CASSPEGGVGGANVLTF
v_call: TRBV7-8; j_call: TRBJ1-2; d_call: NA; clone_size: NA; cdr3_nt: TGTGCCAACAGCGTCACCGGGGGGATAAACTATGGCTACACCTTC; cdr3_aa: CANSVTGGINYGYTF
v_call: TRBV29-1; j_call: TRBJ2-5; d_call: TRBD1; clone_size: many; cdr3_nt: TGCAGCGTCAACAGGGGTCCAGAGACCCAGTACTTC; cdr3_aa: CSVNRGPETQYF
v_call: TRBV29-1; j_call: TRBJ1-1; d_call: TRBD1; clone_size: many; cdr3_nt: TGCAGCGTTGTAGGCCACCAACAGGGGGGTGGCACTGAAGCTTTCTTT; cdr3_aa: CSVVGHQQGGGTEAFF
v_call: TRBV28; j_call: TRBJ1-3; d_call: NA; clone_size: many; cdr3_nt: TGTGCCAGCACCCTAGGGGTAACTGGAAACACCATATATTTT; cdr3_aa: CASTLGVTGNTIYF
v_call: TRBV29-1; j_call: TRBJ2-3; d_call: TRBD1; clone_size: many; cdr3_nt: TGCAGCGTGGCCACAGGGGGCCGATCGCAAGATACGCAGTATTTT; cdr3_aa: CSVATGGRSQDTQYF
v_call: TRBV6-1; j_call: TRBJ1-1; d_call: TRBD1; clone_size: many; cdr3_nt: TGTGCCAGCAGTGAAATGGGACAGCCAAACACTGAAGCTTTCTTT; cdr3_aa: CASSEMGQPNTEAFF
v_call: TRBV20-1; j_call: TRBJ2-1; d_call: TRBD1; clone_size: many; cdr3_nt: TGCAGTGCTAGAGATCCTGGGACAGGGGTTTACAATGAGCAGTTCTTC; cdr3_aa: CSARDPGTGVYNEQFF
v_call: TRBV27; j_call: TRBJ2-7; d_call: TRBD1; clone_size: NA; cdr3_nt: TGTGCCAGCAGTTTATCCCGGGGACAGACCTACGAGCAGTACTTC; cdr3_aa: CASSLSRGQTYEQYF
v_call: TRBV12-3/TRBV12-4; j_call: TRBJ2-7; d_call: NA; clone_size: once; cdr3_nt: TGTGCCAGCAGTCGCGGCCCGACGACCTACGAGCAGTACTTC; cdr3_aa: CASSRGPTTYEQYF
v_call: TRBV5-1; j_call: TRBJ2-3; d_call: TRBD2; clone_size: many; cdr3_nt: TGCGCCAGCAGCCCCACTAGCGGGGGGTTCCTGAGGCAGTATTTT; cdr3_aa: CASSPTSGGFLRQYF
v_call: TRBV6-5; j_call: TRBJ1-6; d_call: NA; clone_size: many; cdr3_nt: TGTGCCAGCAGTTACAACGGGGTCCGGGCTAATTCACCCCTCCACTTT; cdr3_aa: CASSYNGVRANSPLHF
v_call: TRBV7-9; j_call: TRBJ2-6; d_call: NA; clone_size: few; cdr3_nt: TGTGCCCGCCTCTCATGGGACAATGACTCTGGGGCCAACGTCCTGACTTTC; cdr3_aa: CARLSWDNDSGANVLTF
v_call: TRBV20-1; j_call: TRBJ2-5; d_call: NA; clone_size: many; cdr3_nt: TGCAGTGCTCCCGGGACAACTCGCGAGACCCAGTACTTC; cdr3_aa: CSAPGTTRETQYF
v_call: TRBV20-1; j_call: TRBJ2-3; d_call: NA; clone_size: many; cdr3_nt: TGCAGTGCCACCTCAGTGACGGGGCCCGCAGATACGCAGTATTTT; cdr3_aa: CSATSVTGPADTQYF
v_call: TRBV5-1; j_call: TRBJ1-4; d_call: NA; clone_size: NA; cdr3_nt: TGCGCCAGCAGCTTTCCAGGGGACGATGCAACTAATGAAAAACTGTTTTTT; cdr3_aa: CASSFPGDDATNEKLFF
v_call: TRBV5-1; j_call: TRBJ2-3; d_call: TRBD2; clone_size: few; cdr3_nt: TGCGCCAGCAGCGGGGGGGTCGGCACAGATACGCAGTATTTT; cdr3_aa: CASSGGVGTDTQYF
v_call: TRBV20-1; j_call: TRBJ1-6; d_call: TRBD1; clone_size: NA; cdr3_nt: TGCAGTGCTAGAGGAGACTCGACAGGGGAAGGTTCACCCCTCCACTTT; cdr3_aa: CSARGDSTGEGSPLHF
v_call: TRBV4-3; j_call: TRBJ1-2; d_call: NA; clone_size: many; cdr3_nt: TGCGCCAGCAGCCAAGCATCCGGCTATGGCTACACCTTC; cdr3_aa: CASSQASGYGYTF
v_call: TRBV12-3/TRBV12-4; j_call: TRBJ1-2; d_call: NA; clone_size: NA; cdr3_nt: TGTGCCAGCAGCCTCTATCTAGGGGGCTACACCTTC; cdr3_aa: CASSLYLGGYTF
v_call: TRBV15; j_call: TRBJ2-5; d_call: TRBD2; clone_size: many; cdr3_nt: TGTGCCACCAGCAGAGAGGCGATAGCGGGAAAAGAGACCCAGTACTTC; cdr3_aa: CATSREAIAGKETQYF
v_call: TRBV5-4; j_call: TRBJ2-5; d_call: NA; clone_size: many; cdr3_nt: TGTGCCAGCAGCTTGGCCCGTACGCACGGACGGGAGACCCAGTACTTC; cdr3_aa: CASSLARTHGRETQYF
v_call: TRBV6-8; j_call: TRBJ2-2; d_call: NA; clone_size: NA; cdr3_nt: TGTGCCAGCAGGAGTCGATCCACCGGGGAGCTGTCTTTT; cdr3_aa: CASRSRSTGELSF
v_call: TRBV7-2; j_call: TRBJ2-1; d_call: TRBD2; clone_size: many; cdr3_nt: TGTGCCAGCAGCTTACTAGCGGGGGGGGATTACAATGAGCAGTTCTTC; cdr3_aa: CASSLLAGGDYNEQFF
v_call: TRBV20-1; j_call: TRBJ2-1; d_call: TRBD1; clone_size: many; cdr3_nt: TGCAGTGCAGGAAAACGGGACAGGGGTACAGATGAGCAGTTCTTC; cdr3_aa: CSAGKRDRGTDEQFF
v_call: TRBV28; j_call: TRBJ2-1; d_call: TRBD1; clone_size: few; cdr3_nt: TGTGCCAGCAGTTTCGGGACAGGTAGCTCCTACAATGAGCAGTTCTTC; cdr3_aa: CASSFGTGSSYNEQFF
v_call: TRBV7-7; j_call: TRBJ2-5; d_call: NA; clone_size: many; cdr3_nt: TGTGCTAGCAGCTGGGGTACCGGGATAGGGGAGACCCAGTACTTC; cdr3_aa: CASSWGTGIGETQYF
v_call: TRBV20-1; j_call: TRBJ2-2; d_call: NA; clone_size: NA; cdr3_nt: TGCAGTGCTACGAGACTAGCGAACACCGGGGAGCTGTTTTTT; cdr3_aa: CSATRLANTGELFF
v_call: TRBV7-2; j_call: TRBJ2-5; d_call: NA; clone_size: many; cdr3_nt: TGTGCCAGCAGCCGCTCACGCGAAGAGACCCAGTACTTC; cdr3_aa: CASSRSREETQYF
v_call: TRBV7-3; j_call: TRBJ1-6; d_call: TRBD1; clone_size: many; cdr3_nt: TGTGCCAGCAAAATGACAGGGTCAGATTCACCCCTCCACTTT; cdr3_aa: CASKMTGSDSPLHF
v_call: TRBV2; j_call: TRBJ2-2; d_call: TRBD2; clone_size: many; cdr3_nt: TGTGCCCTACGGGGGCTAGCGGGGGTTACCACCGGGGAGCTGTTTTTT; cdr3_aa: CALRGLAGVTTGELFF
v_call: TRBV29-1; j_call: TRBJ2-3; d_call: TRBD1; clone_size: NA; cdr3_nt: TGCAGCGTTGATTTGAGGACAGGGGAAGATACGCATTTT; cdr3_aa: CSVDLRTGEDTHF
v_call: TRBV6-1; j_call: TRBJ2-2; d_call: NA; clone_size: many; cdr3_nt: TGTGCCAGCAGCCAGGACACCCGAAGGATCACCGGGGAGCTGTTTTTT; cdr3_aa: CASSQDTRRITGELFF
v_call: TRBV11-2; j_call: TRBJ2-5; d_call: NA; clone_size: few; cdr3_nt: TGTGCCAGCAGCTTAGACTTGTGGGGCAAACAAGAGACCCAGTACTTC; cdr3_aa: CASSLDLWGKQETQYF